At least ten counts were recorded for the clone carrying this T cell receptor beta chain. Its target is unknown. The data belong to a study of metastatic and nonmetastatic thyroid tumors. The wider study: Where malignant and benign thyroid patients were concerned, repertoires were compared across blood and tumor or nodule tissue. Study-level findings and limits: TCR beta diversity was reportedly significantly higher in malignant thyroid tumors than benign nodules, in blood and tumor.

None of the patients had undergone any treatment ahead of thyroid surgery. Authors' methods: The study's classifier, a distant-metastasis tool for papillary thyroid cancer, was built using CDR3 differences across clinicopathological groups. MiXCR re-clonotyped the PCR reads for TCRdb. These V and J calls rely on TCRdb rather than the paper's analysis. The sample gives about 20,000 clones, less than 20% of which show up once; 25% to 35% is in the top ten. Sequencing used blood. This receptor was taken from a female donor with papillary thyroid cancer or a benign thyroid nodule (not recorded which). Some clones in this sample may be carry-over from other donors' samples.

CDR3: CASSLPDWYTGELFF. CDR3 sequence (DNA): TGTGCCAGCAGCCTACCGGACTGGTACACCGGGGAGCTGTTTTTT. J is TRBJ2-2 and V is TRBV5-8; the D gene is possibly TRBD2 (5 bases). Germline V CDR1 and CDR2: SGHTS, YDEGEE. V was clipped by 4 bases and J by 3 bases, with 13 bases between them. The CDR3 consists of 15 residues.